This TCR beta chain came from a study of graft-versus-host responses after intestinal transplantation. Study background: Multivisceral, liver-intestinal, or isolated intestinal grafts were transplanted into recipients. All recipients got anti-thymocyte globulin induction, then tacrolimus and steroids for about three years.

Study-wide results and caveats: Early after transplant, HvG clones declined as circulating GvH clones peaked. Some GvH clones appeared in ileal mucosa or blood before recipient bone marrow.

Assay used: immunoSEQ multiplex PCR; TCRdb lists only in-frame clones, some missing. This sample has about 70,000 clones, with 90% found just once. CDR1 MNHEY and CDR2 SVGAGI come from the germline V gene. The CDR3 consists of 14 residues. Unmatched junction bases numbered 7, after V lost 10 bases and J lost 1 base. To note about this clone: As yet, its antigen is unknown.

The sample was unstimulated CD8+ T cells sorted from spleen or lymph node cells, taken before transplant. The V and J genes are TRBV6-5 and TRBJ1-1; 9 nucleotides match TRBD1. The source is a human donor who was the organ donor for an intestinal transplant. The CDR3 nucleotides are TGTGCCACGGGACAGGGTTATCGGAACACTGAAGCTTTCTTT. It is translated as CATGQGYRNTEAFF.